The source of this TCR beta chain is a study of coeliac disease. Study summary: Coeliac patients had active, refractory type I, or gluten-free-diet-controlled disease.

The data were produced by immunoSEQ multiplex PCR, yet TCRdb's version contains in-frame clones alone and is incomplete. The sample lists around 3,900 clones; roughly two thirds were seen once. In regard to this clone: Its target is unknown.

Trimming shortened V by 8 bases and J by 1 base, and 9 bases separated the two germline ends. In germline, CDR1 is WSHSY, CDR2 SAAADI. This CDR3 contains 13 residues. General study findings and limits: Active celiac intraepithelial and lamina propria samples had lower TRB and TRG clonality than control samples. According to the authors, this method cannot detect gliadin-specific T cells in an unbiased way.

This clonotype was sampled from a man in his 70s with active celiac disease. The rearrangement links TRBV10-2 to TRBJ2-1; D remains unclear. Sequenced: intraepithelial lymphocytes from the gut. The CDR3 DNA sequence: TGCGCCAGCGGTACGGAGTCCTACAATGAGCAGTTCTTC. Protein product: CASGTESYNEQFF.